The entry below describes one TCR beta chain. The antigen is undetermined. The data belong to a study of cytomegalovirus exposure and HLA in healthy donors. Whole-study results and caveats: Presence/absence analyses treated sequencing depth as roughly uniform across donors. As a later analysis revealed, most CMV-associated TCR beta chains appeared HLA-restricted.

The CDR3 length is 15 residues. V lost 3 bases and J lost 5, with 14 bases in between. From germline, CDR1 is KGHSH and CDR2 LQKENI. 13 Jbeta primers and 60 Vbeta primers were used for the PCR. Profiled with immunoSEQ multiplex PCR; TCRdb holds only in-frame clones, not every one. This sample has 130,000 to 150,000 clones, with approximately 80% found just once. The specimen was PBMCs. The chain carries TRBV18 and TRBJ2-1; possible D gene TRBD1, 6 bases. The TCR was taken from a woman aged 18-30 years in good health and CMV-seropositive. For the CDR3, the DNA is TGTGCCAGCTCACCCCTCGGGACACCTAACAATGAGCAGTTCTTC. It yields the protein CASSPLGTPNNEQFF.